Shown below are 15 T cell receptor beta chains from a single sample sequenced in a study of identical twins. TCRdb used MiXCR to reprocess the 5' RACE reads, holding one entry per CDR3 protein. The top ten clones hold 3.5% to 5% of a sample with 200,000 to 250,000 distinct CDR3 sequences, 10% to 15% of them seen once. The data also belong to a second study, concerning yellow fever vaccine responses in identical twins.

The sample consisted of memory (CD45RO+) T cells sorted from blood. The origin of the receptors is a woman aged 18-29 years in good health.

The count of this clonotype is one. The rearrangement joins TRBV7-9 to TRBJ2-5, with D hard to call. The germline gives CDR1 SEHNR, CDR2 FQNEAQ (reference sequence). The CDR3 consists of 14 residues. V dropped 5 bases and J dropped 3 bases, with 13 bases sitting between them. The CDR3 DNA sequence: TGTGCCAGCAGCCATTGGAGTTCCAAAGAGACCCAGTACTTC. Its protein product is CASSHWSSKETQYF.

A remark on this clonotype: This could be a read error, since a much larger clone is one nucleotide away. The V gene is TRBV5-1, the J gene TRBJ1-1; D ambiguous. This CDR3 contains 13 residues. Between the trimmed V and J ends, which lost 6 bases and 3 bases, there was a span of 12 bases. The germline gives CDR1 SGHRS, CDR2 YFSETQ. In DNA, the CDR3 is TGCGCCAGCAAGGGCAAGTTGGACACTGAAGCTTTCTTT. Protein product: CASKGKLDTEAFF.

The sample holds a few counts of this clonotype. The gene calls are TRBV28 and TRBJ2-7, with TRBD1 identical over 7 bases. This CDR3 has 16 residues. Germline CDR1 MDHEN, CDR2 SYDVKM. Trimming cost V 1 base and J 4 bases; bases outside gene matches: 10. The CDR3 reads CASSLSRGRGSYEQYF. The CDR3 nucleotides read TGTGCCAGCAGTTTATCCCGGGGCAGGGGGTCGTACGAGCAGTACTTC.

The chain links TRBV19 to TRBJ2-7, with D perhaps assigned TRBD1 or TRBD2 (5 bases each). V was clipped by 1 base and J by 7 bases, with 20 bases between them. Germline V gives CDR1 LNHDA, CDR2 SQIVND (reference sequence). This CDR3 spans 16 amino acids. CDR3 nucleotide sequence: TGTGCCAGTAGTATAGGTTCGGGGCTTGGGCGTTGGGAGCAGTACTTC. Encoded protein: CASSIGSGLGRWEQYF.

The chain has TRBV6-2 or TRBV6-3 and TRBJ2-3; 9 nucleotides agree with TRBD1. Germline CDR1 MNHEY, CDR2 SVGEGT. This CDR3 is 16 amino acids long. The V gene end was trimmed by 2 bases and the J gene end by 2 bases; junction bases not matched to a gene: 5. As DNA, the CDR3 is TGTGCCAGCAGTTACGGGACAGGGATATCCACAGATACGCAGTATTTT. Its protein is CASSYGTGISTDTQYF.

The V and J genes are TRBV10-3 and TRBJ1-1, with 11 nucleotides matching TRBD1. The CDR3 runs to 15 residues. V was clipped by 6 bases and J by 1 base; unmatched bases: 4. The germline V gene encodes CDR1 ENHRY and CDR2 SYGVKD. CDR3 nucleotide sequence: TGTGCCATCAGGGGGGACAGGGGGACGAACACTGAAGCTTTCTTT. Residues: CAIRGDRGTNTEAFF.

This chain's CDR3 is CASRSDRGQPQHF. CDR3 coding DNA: TGTGCCAGTAGATCCGACAGGGGTCAGCCCCAGCATTTT. The genes are TRBV19 and TRBJ1-5, with 8 nucleotides matching TRBD1. This CDR3 has 13 residues. Germline V lookup: CDR1 LNHDA, CDR2 SQIVND (reference sequence). With V trimmed by 6 bases and J by 6 bases, 4 bases remained unmatched.

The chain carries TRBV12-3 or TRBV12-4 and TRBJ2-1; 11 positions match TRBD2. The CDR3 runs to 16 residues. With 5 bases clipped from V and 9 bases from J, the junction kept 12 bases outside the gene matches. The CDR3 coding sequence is TGTGCCAGCAGTCCCCTAACTAGCGGGGGAGAGATTGAGCAGTTCTTC. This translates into CASSPLTSGGEIEQFF.

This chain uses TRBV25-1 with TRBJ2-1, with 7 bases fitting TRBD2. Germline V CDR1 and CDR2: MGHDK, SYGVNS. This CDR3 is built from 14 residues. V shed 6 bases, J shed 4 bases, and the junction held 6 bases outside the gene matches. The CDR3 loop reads CASSGAGAYNEQFF. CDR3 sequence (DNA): TGTGCCAGCAGCGGGGCGGGAGCTTACAATGAGCAGTTCTTC. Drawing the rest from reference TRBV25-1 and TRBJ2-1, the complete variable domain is EADIYQTPRYLVIGTGKKITLECSQTMGHDKMYWYQQDPGMELHLIHYSYGVNSTEKGDLSSESTVSRIRTEHFPLTLESARPSHTSQYLCASSGAGAYNEQFFGPGTRLTVL.

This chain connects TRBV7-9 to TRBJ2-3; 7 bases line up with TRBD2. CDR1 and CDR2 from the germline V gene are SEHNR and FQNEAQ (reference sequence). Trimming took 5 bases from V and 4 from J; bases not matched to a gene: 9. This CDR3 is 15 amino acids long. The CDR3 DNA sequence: TGTGCCAGCAGCCCCTCGGGACTAACTGCAGATACGCAGTATTTT. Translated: CASSPSGLTADTQYF. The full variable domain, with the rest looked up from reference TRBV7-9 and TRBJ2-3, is DTGVSQNPRHKITKRGQNVTFRCDPISEHNRLYWYRQTLGQGPEFLTYFQNEAQLEKSRLLSDRFSAERPKGSFSTLEIQRTEQGDSAMYLCASSPSGLTADTQYFGPGTRLTVL.

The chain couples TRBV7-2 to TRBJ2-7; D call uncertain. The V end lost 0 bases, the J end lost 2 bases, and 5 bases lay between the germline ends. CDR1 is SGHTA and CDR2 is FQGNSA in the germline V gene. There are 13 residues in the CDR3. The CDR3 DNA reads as TGTGCCAGCAGCTTAGCTAGCACCTACGAGCAGTACTTC. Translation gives CASSLASTYEQYF.

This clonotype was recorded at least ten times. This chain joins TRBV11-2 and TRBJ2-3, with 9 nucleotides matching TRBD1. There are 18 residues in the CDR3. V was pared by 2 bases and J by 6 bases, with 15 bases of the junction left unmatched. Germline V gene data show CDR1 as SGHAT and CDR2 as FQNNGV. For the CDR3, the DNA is TGTGCCAGCAGCTTATTGGAAGTAATGAGGGACAGGGTGGATACGCAGTATTTT. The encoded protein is CASSLLEVMRDRVDTQYF.

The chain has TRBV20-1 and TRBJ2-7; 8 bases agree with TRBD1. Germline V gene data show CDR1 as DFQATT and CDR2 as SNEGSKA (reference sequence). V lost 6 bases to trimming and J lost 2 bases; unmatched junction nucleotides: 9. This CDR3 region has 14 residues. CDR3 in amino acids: CSARRTGMAYEQYF. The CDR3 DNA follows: TGCAGTGCCAGGAGGACAGGGATGGCCTACGAGCAGTACTTC.

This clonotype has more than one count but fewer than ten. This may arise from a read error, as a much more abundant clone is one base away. The CDR3: CASNRGLAGENEQFF. The CDR3 DNA is TGCGCCAGCAACCGGGGACTAGCGGGTGAGAATGAGCAGTTCTTC. V gene TRBV4-3 combines with J gene TRBJ2-1, with TRBD2 identical over 12 bases. This CDR3 is built from 15 residues. Germline-derived CDR1 and CDR2 are LGHNA and YSLEER. The J segment lost 7 bases and the V segment lost 7 bases, leaving 8 bases of the junction unmatched.

The CDR3 spells CASSLAVPGPINTGELFF. For the CDR3, the DNA is TGTGCCAGCAGCTTAGCGGTTCCGGGCCCTATCAACACCGGGGAGCTGTTTTTT. This chain connects TRBV7-8 to TRBJ2-2; D unresolved. The V gene's germline CDR1 is SGHVS and CDR2 FQNEAQ. Trimming removed 0 bases from V and 2 bases from J, with 16 bases in between. This CDR3 region has 18 residues.